This T cell receptor (beta chain) comes out of a study of blood T cell repertoires in COVID-19. Libraries were prepared by immunoSEQ multiplex PCR; TCRdb keeps only in-frame clonotypes and omits some of them. The table shows roughly 150,000 clones, with around 82% occurring only once. Losses at the gene ends were 1 base for V and 7 bases for J; bases not matched to a gene: 10. Germline loops: CDR1 SQVTM, CDR2 ANQGSEA. This CDR3 contains 17 residues. This TCR was sampled from a man aged 70-80 years with active or convalescent COVID-19. The sequenced material came from peripheral blood. The gene calls are TRBV29-1 and TRBJ2-2; 12 nucleotides line up with TRBD2. CDR3 coding DNA: TGCAGCGTTGAAGTAGCGACTAGCGGGAGTAGATTCGGGGAGCTGTTTTTT. It specifies CSVEVATSGSRFGELFF.